These T cell receptor beta chains were read from a single sample in a study of blood T cell repertoires in COVID-19. The protocol was immunoSEQ multiplex PCR, while the TCRdb copy is restricted to in-frame clones and leaves out a portion. The profile covers 150,000 to 170,000 clones, with roughly 80% appearing a single time and around 7% taken by the ten largest. Material: PBMCs or T cells enriched from blood (not recorded which). Receptor source: a man aged 50 or older who had recovered from COVID-19. Each CDR3 is given with its conserved first and last residue. The D gene is left open where the match is weak. Where a row states a size, it is once, few, many or the class of an expanded clone; other rows omit it.

length: 12
J: TRBJ2-1
D: NA
V: TRBV11-2
size: NA
DNA: TGTGCCAGCACGGGACTTTACAATGAGCAGTTCTTC
CDR3: CASTGLYNEQFF

length: 14
J: TRBJ2-1
D: TRBD2
V: TRBV12-5
size: NA
DNA: TGTGCTAGTGCCCAAGGACTAGCGGGTGCCGAGCAGTTCTTC
CDR3: CASAQGLAGAEQFF

length: 15
J: TRBJ2-1
D: TRBD1
V: TRBV5-1
size: NA
DNA: TGCGCCAGCAGCCCAGGACAGGGGCTTTTGAATGAGCAGTTCTTC
CDR3: CASSPGQGLLNEQFF

length: 13
J: TRBJ1-6
D: NA
V: TRBV12-3/TRBV12-4
size: NA
DNA: TGTGCCAGCAGAGCCGGGACACGGGGATCCCTCCACTTT
CDR3: CASRAGTRGSLHF

length: 14
J: TRBJ1-2
D: NA
V: TRBV4-3
size: many
DNA: TGCGCCAGCAGCCAAGATAGGTCGGGGAATGGCTACACCTTC
CDR3: CASSQDRSGNGYTF

length: 16
J: TRBJ1-4
D: TRBD1
V: TRBV30
size: NA
DNA: TGTGCCTGGAGTGTCGGGACAGGGACTACTAATGAAAAACTGTTTTTT
CDR3: CAWSVGTGTTNEKLFF

length: 12
J: TRBJ1-4
D: TRBD1
V: TRBV3-1/TRBV3-2
size: few
DNA: TGTGCCAGCAGCTGGGACAGTGAAAAACTGTTTTTT
CDR3: CASSWDSEKLFF

length: 14
J: TRBJ1-1
D: NA
V: TRBV6-2/TRBV6-3
size: NA
DNA: TGTGCCAGCAGTTCAACAACAGGGCCCGCCCGGGCTTTCTTT
CDR3: CASSSTTGPARAFF

length: 10
J: TRBJ2-7
D: TRBD1
V: TRBV10-1
size: NA
DNA: TGCGCCTGGGACAGGAACGAGCAGTACTTC
CDR3: CAWDRNEQYF

length: 15
J: TRBJ2-3
D: TRBD1
V: TRBV18
size: NA
DNA: TGTGCCAGCTCGGCCGGACAGGGAAACACAGATACGCAGTATTTT
CDR3: CASSAGQGNTDTQYF

length: 16
J: TRBJ2-5
D: NA
V: TRBV5-6
size: NA
DNA: TGTGCCAGCAGCTTGGGGACCGGGACTCCTCAAGAGACCCAGTACTTC
CDR3: CASSLGTGTPQETQYF

length: 16
J: TRBJ2-3
D: TRBD1
V: TRBV18
size: NA
DNA: TGTGCCAGCTCACTTAGGACAGGGGGCGCAACAGATACGCAGTATTTT
CDR3: CASSLRTGGATDTQYF

length: 16
J: TRBJ1-5
D: NA
V: TRBV4-2
size: NA
DNA: TGTGCCAGCAGCCAAGATCACACCCTCCGTTATCAGCCCCAGCATTTT
CDR3: CASSQDHTLRYQPQHF

length: 18
J: TRBJ2-3
D: TRBD2
V: TRBV2
size: once
DNA: TGTGCCAGCAGTGCCGCCGGGACTAGCGGGGGGGCGGTAGATACGCAGTATTTT
CDR3: CASSAAGTSGGAVDTQYF

length: 14
J: TRBJ1-2
D: TRBD1
V: TRBV19
size: NA
DNA: TGTGCCAGTAGAGAGGGACAGACAAACTATGGCTACACCTTC
CDR3: CASREGQTNYGYTF

length: 17
J: TRBJ2-3
D: TRBD2
V: TRBV27
size: NA
DNA: TGTGCCAGCAGTTTATTTATCAAAGCGGGGGGGCCAGATACGCAGTATTTT
CDR3: CASSLFIKAGGPDTQYF

length: 19
J: TRBJ2-1
D: TRBD2
V: TRBV11-3
size: NA
DNA: TGTGCCAGCAGCCGTTTACCACGGGCTAGCGGGGGAATATACAATGAGCAGTTCTTC
CDR3: CASSRLPRASGGIYNEQFF

length: 16
J: TRBJ1-5
D: NA
V: TRBV2
size: NA
DNA: TGTGCCAGCAGTGAAATCATGGGAGAGGGCAATCAGCCCCAGCATTTT
CDR3: CASSEIMGEGNQPQHF

length: 14
J: TRBJ1-4
D: TRBD1
V: TRBV6-5
size: NA
DNA: TGTGCCAGCAGAGAGACAGGGGTGAGGGAAAAACTGTTTTTT
CDR3: CASRETGVREKLFF

length: 14
J: TRBJ1-2
D: TRBD1
V: TRBV4-1
size: NA
DNA: TGCGCCAGCAGCCCGGGACAGTCTACGAGGGGCTACACCTTC
CDR3: CASSPGQSTRGYTF

length: 16
J: TRBJ2-3
D: NA
V: TRBV24-1
size: NA
DNA: TGTGCCACCAGTGATGGCGGCAGGGGAAGGACAGATACGCAGTATTTT
CDR3: CATSDGGRGRTDTQYF

length: 17
J: TRBJ1-1
D: TRBD1
V: TRBV5-1
size: NA
DNA: TGCGCCAGCAGCCCGGCCCCTATGACAGGGGGGAGCACTGAAGCTTTCTTT
CDR3: CASSPAPMTGGSTEAFF

length: 15
J: TRBJ1-6
D: NA
V: TRBV25-1
size: NA
DNA: TGTGCCAGCAGTGGGTCAGACATCTATAATTCACCCCTCCACTTT
CDR3: CASSGSDIYNSPLHF

length: 16
J: TRBJ1-2
D: TRBD1
V: TRBV19
size: NA
DNA: TGTGCCAGTAGTATGGGCAACAGGGGGAGCGACTATGGCTACACCTTC
CDR3: CASSMGNRGSDYGYTF

length: 15
J: TRBJ2-2
D: TRBD1
V: TRBV7-2
size: NA
DNA: TGTGCCAGCAGCCCTGACAGGGGTCTAACCGGGGAGCTGTTTTTT
CDR3: CASSPDRGLTGELFF

length: 15
J: TRBJ1-6
D: TRBD1
V: TRBV6-5
size: NA
DNA: TGTGCCAGCAGTCCACGGGACAGCGATAATTCACCCCTCCACTTT
CDR3: CASSPRDSDNSPLHF

length: 13
J: TRBJ1-1
D: TRBD1
V: TRBV27
size: NA
DNA: TGTGCCAGCAGGGGGACAGTGAACACTGAAGCTTTCTTT
CDR3: CASRGTVNTEAFF

length: 12
J: TRBJ1-1
D: TRBD1
V: TRBV5-1
size: NA
DNA: TGCGCCAGCAGCCCAGGGGGAACTGAAGCTTTCTTT
CDR3: CASSPGGTEAFF

length: 16
J: TRBJ1-5
D: TRBD1
V: TRBV19
size: NA
DNA: TGTGCCAGTAGTATTTTCGGGACAGGGCTTCGTCAGCCCCAGCATTTT
CDR3: CASSIFGTGLRQPQHF

length: 17
J: TRBJ1-2
D: TRBD1
V: TRBV4-2
size: NA
DNA: TGTGCCAGCAGCCAAGATTCAGGACAGGGGAGATTCTATGGCTACACCTTC
CDR3: CASSQDSGQGRFYGYTF

length: 13
J: TRBJ2-3
D: NA
V: TRBV2
size: NA
DNA: TGTGCCAGCAGTGAGGAGTGGAGGAGGACGCAGTATTTT
CDR3: CASSEEWRRTQYF

length: 14
J: TRBJ1-2
D: NA
V: TRBV3-1/TRBV3-2
size: NA
DNA: TGTGCCAGCAGCCATTTGGGGGCGATTTATGGCTACACCTTC
CDR3: CASSHLGAIYGYTF

length: 16
J: TRBJ2-1
D: TRBD2
V: TRBV5-1
size: NA
DNA: TGCGCCAGCAGCTCCTCGACTAGCGGGGGGCTGGGTGAGCAGTTCTTC
CDR3: CASSSSTSGGLGEQFF

length: 15
J: TRBJ2-3
D: TRBD1
V: TRBV6-5
size: once
DNA: TGTGCCAGCAGGGATAACAGGGGGCGCACAGATACGCAGTATTTT
CDR3: CASRDNRGRTDTQYF

length: 15
J: TRBJ1-2
D: TRBD1
V: TRBV5-1
size: once
DNA: TGCGCCAGCAGCTTGGCCAGGGGGCCGAACTATGGCTACACCTTC
CDR3: CASSLARGPNYGYTF

length: 13
J: TRBJ1-2
D: NA
V: TRBV10-2
size: NA
DNA: TGCGCCAGCAGTGGACAGTCGGACTATGGCTACACCTTC
CDR3: CASSGQSDYGYTF

length: 14
J: TRBJ2-1
D: TRBD2
V: TRBV6-4
size: NA
DNA: TGTGCCAGCAGCGTCGGGGGGGCCGAGATTGAGCAGTTCTTC
CDR3: CASSVGGAEIEQFF

length: 17
J: TRBJ1-2
D: TRBD1
V: TRBV4-1
size: NA
DNA: TGCGCCAGCAGCCCCCGGGACAGGGCTTCATCTAACTATGGCTACACCTTC
CDR3: CASSPRDRASSNYGYTF

length: 19
J: TRBJ2-1
D: TRBD2
V: TRBV18
size: NA
DNA: TGTGCCAGCTCACCTCCGGGACTAGCGGGGGGGCCGAAGTCGGGTGAGCAGTTCTTC
CDR3: CASSPPGLAGGPKSGEQFF

length: 14
J: TRBJ1-6
D: TRBD1
V: TRBV19
size: NA
DNA: TGTGCCAGTAGTACCGGGACAGGGTTTTCACCCCTCCACTTT
CDR3: CASSTGTGFSPLHF

length: 15
J: TRBJ2-7
D: NA
V: TRBV2
size: NA
DNA: TGTGCCAGCAGTGAAGGAAGGACTCCTACGATTGGGCAGTACTTC
CDR3: CASSEGRTPTIGQYF

length: 15
J: TRBJ1-6
D: NA
V: TRBV6-1
size: NA
DNA: TGTGCCAGCAGTGACCCCCGGGGATATAATTCACCCCTCCACTTT
CDR3: CASSDPRGYNSPLHF

length: 16
J: TRBJ1-1
D: NA
V: TRBV4-1
size: NA
DNA: TGCGCCAGCAGCCATACAAAAGGTAGGGGCCCCACTGAAGCTTTCTTT
CDR3: CASSHTKGRGPTEAFF

length: 17
J: TRBJ2-1
D: TRBD2
V: TRBV5-6
size: NA
DNA: TGTGCCAGCAGCTTTGTGGGAGCTAGCGGGAACTACAATGAGCAGTTCTTC
CDR3: CASSFVGASGNYNEQFF

length: 13
J: TRBJ2-5
D: TRBD2
V: TRBV4-1
size: NA
DNA: TGCGCCAGCAGTACGGGGGGGCGAGAGACCCAGTACTTC
CDR3: CASSTGGRETQYF

length: 13
J: TRBJ1-1
D: NA
V: TRBV14
size: NA
DNA: TGTGCCAGCAGCGTCAGGGTTCGTGGTGAAGCTTTCTTT
CDR3: CASSVRVRGEAFF

length: 15
J: TRBJ1-2
D: NA
V: TRBV6-5
size: NA
DNA: TGTGCCAGCAGTTACTCGGCCAGGGTTAACTATGGCTACACCTTC
CDR3: CASSYSARVNYGYTF

length: 15
J: TRBJ2-1
D: TRBD1
V: TRBV5-1
size: NA
DNA: TGCGCCAGCAGCTTGGGAGACAGGGCTTACAATGAGCAGTTCTTC
CDR3: CASSLGDRAYNEQFF

length: 13
J: TRBJ2-1
D: NA
V: TRBV9
size: NA
DNA: TGTGCCAGCAGCGTAGGTACAGACAATGAGCAGTTCTTC
CDR3: CASSVGTDNEQFF

length: 12
J: TRBJ1-2
D: NA
V: TRBV18
size: NA
DNA: TGTGCCAGCTCACCCCCGGCGGGAGGCTACACCTTC
CDR3: CASSPPAGGYTF

length: 14
J: TRBJ1-2
D: NA
V: TRBV6-6
size: NA
DNA: TGTGCCAGCAGTTACAGGGACACCCCGGAGGGCTACACCTTC
CDR3: CASSYRDTPEGYTF

length: 13
J: TRBJ2-6
D: NA
V: TRBV12-3/TRBV12-4
size: NA
DNA: TGTGCCAGCACAACTTCAGGGGCCAACGTCCTGACTTTC
CDR3: CASTTSGANVLTF

length: 15
J: TRBJ2-1
D: NA
V: TRBV11-2
size: NA
DNA: TGTGCCAGCAGCTTGGGCGTGGAAAGCTACAATGAGCAGTTCTTC
CDR3: CASSLGVESYNEQFF

length: 15
J: TRBJ2-1
D: NA
V: TRBV5-1
size: few
DNA: TGCGCCAGCAGCTTGGAGGGCAGGGTGGACAATGAGCAGTTCTTC
CDR3: CASSLEGRVDNEQFF

length: 15
J: TRBJ2-7
D: NA
V: TRBV27
size: NA
DNA: TGTGCCAGCAGTTTAATCGCGCGGACATTCCACGAGCAGTACTTC
CDR3: CASSLIARTFHEQYF

length: 15
J: TRBJ2-3
D: NA
V: TRBV11-3
size: NA
DNA: TGTGCCAGCAGCTTAGGAGGGACTGGCACAGATACGCAGTATTTT
CDR3: CASSLGGTGTDTQYF

length: 13
J: TRBJ2-7
D: TRBD1
V: TRBV18
size: NA
DNA: TGTGCCAGCTCACTTGGACAGGGTTACGAGCAGTACTTC
CDR3: CASSLGQGYEQYF

length: 14
J: TRBJ2-4
D: NA
V: TRBV30
size: NA
DNA: TGTGCCTGGAGTGCCCACAGGAGGGTAAACATTCAGTACTTC
CDR3: CAWSAHRRVNIQYF

length: 15
J: TRBJ2-2
D: NA
V: TRBV4-1
size: NA
DNA: TGCGCCAGCAGCCAACAAGGAGGGATCACCGGGGAGCTGTTTTTT
CDR3: CASSQQGGITGELFF

length: 14
J: TRBJ1-2
D: NA
V: TRBV2
size: NA
DNA: TGTGCCAGCAGTGCTAGCGTGGTAAACTATGGCTACACCTTC
CDR3: CASSASVVNYGYTF